The rows below give T cell receptor beta chains drawn from one sample of a study of stem cell transplantation in POMP-related autoinflammatory disease. Clones were read by immunoSEQ multiplex PCR, and TCRdb kept only the in-frame ones, dropping some. The sample yields approximately 65,000 clones, under 95% seen once. The source was CD4+ T cells from PBMCs, collected after stem cell transplantation. Receptors originate from a human patient with POMP-related autoinflammation and immune dysregulation (PRAID). Some T cells may trace back to the graft donor. The CDR3 runs from the conserved cysteine through the conserved F or W. Each record gives: D gene, J gene, V gene, CDR3 DNA, CDR3 protein. D genes are given only for firm matches.

>-|TRBJ2-2|TRBV5-4
TGTGCCAGCAGCTTGGTCGGGGCGAACACCGGGGAGCTGTTTTTT
CASSLVGANTGELFF
>TRBD1|TRBJ1-2|TRBV19
TGTGCCAGTAGTAAGGACAGGGGAAGTTATGGCTACACCTTC
CASSKDRGSYGYTF
>TRBD1|TRBJ1-1|TRBV5-1
TGCGCCAGCACCATTGCAGGGGGGCAAACTGAAGCTTTCTTT
CASTIAGGQTEAFF
>-|TRBJ2-3|TRBV3-1/TRBV3-2
TGTGCCAGCAGCTCGAGCGGGCTAGATACGCAGTATTTT
CASSSSGLDTQYF
>-|TRBJ1-4|TRBV10-3
TGTGCCATCAGTGCCTCGCTAGGGGGGGTTAATGAAAAACTGTTTTTT
CAISASLGGVNEKLFF
>-|TRBJ2-6|TRBV4-1
TGCGCCAGCAGCCATCCCTTAGGGAGATCCCTCTCTGGGGCCAACGTCCTGACTTTC
CASSHPLGRSLSGANVLTF
>-|TRBJ2-3|TRBV19
TGTGCCAGTAGCCCGGGACTTCTCACAGATACGCAGTATTTT
CASSPGLLTDTQYF
>TRBD1|TRBJ1-4|TRBV5-1
TGCGCCAGCAGCCAGGGGACAGGGAATGAAAAACTGTTTTTT
CASSQGTGNEKLFF
>-|TRBJ1-3|TRBV7-9
TGTGCCAGCAGCTCAAGACGCGGAAACACCATATATTTT
CASSSRRGNTIYF
>TRBD1|TRBJ1-4|TRBV29-1
TGCAGCGTCCAACAGGGGGCAACTAATGAAAAACTGTTTTTT
CSVQQGATNEKLFF